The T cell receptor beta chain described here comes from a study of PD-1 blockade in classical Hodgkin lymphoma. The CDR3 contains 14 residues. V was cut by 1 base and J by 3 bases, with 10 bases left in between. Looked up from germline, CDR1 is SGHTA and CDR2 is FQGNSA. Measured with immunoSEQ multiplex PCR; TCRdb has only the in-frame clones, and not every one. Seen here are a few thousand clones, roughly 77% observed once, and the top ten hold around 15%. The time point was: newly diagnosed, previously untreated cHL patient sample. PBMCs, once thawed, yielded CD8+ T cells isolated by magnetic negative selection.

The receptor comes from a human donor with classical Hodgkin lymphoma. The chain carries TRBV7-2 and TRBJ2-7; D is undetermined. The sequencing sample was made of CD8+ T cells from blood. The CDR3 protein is CASSLEYTHYEQYF. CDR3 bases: TGTGCCAGCAGCTTAGAATACACTCACTACGAGCAGTACTTC.